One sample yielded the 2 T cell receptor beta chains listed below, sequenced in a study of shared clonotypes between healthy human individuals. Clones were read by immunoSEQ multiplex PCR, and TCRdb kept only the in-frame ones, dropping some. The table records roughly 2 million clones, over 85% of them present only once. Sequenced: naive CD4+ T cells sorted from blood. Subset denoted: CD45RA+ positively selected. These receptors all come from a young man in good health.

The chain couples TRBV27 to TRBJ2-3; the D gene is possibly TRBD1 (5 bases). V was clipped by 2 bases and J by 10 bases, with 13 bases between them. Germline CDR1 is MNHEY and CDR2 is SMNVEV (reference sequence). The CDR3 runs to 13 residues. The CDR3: CASSLARQSAQYF. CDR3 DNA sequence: TGTGCCAGCAGTTTAGCTCGACAGTCGGCGCAGTATTTT.

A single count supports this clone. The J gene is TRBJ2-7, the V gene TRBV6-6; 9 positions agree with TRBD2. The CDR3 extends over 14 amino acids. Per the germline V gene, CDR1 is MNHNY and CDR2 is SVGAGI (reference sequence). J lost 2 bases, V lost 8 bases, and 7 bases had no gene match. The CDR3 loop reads CASERGGRAYEQYF. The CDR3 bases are TGTGCCAGCGAACGGGGCGGGAGGGCCTACGAGCAGTACTTC.